This T cell receptor beta chain came from a study of control samples from healthy donors and cancer patients. Sequencing was performed with immunoSEQ multiplex PCR; in TCRdb, only in-frame clones are kept and a portion is missing. The sample contains almost 85,000 clones, 94% of which appear only once. Germline values: CDR1 LNHDA, CDR2 SQIVND (reference sequence). V shed 6 bases, J shed 8 bases, and the junction held 12 bases outside the gene matches. The CDR3 totals 15 residues. The chain is built from TRBV19 and TRBJ2-1; 8 bases align to TRBD1. This sequence originates from a woman in her late teens or twenties in good health. The sequenced sample was blood. The CDR3 loop reads CASREDRVGFDEQFF. The CDR3 DNA reads TGTGCCAGTAGAGAGGACAGGGTGGGTTTCGATGAGCAGTTCTTC.